The present T cell receptor beta chain was sequenced within a study of blood T cell repertoires in COVID-19. Clones were sequenced by immunoSEQ multiplex PCR, and TCRdb holds only the in-frame ones, with some missing. Among roughly 55,000 clones listed, about nine tenths were seen once. CDR3 size: 14 residues. V was pared by 0 bases and J by 7 bases, with 13 bases between. In germline, CDR1 is SGHRS, CDR2 YFSETQ. The specimen was peripheral blood. The chain is built from TRBV5-1 and TRBJ1-1; D not certain. This clonotype was sampled from a man aged 50-60 years with active COVID-19. This CDR3 reads CASSLGPGSDEAFF. CDR3 bases: TGCGCCAGCAGCTTGGGGCCGGGGTCCGATGAAGCTTTCTTT.